A single sample gave rise to the 2 T cell receptor beta chains below, sequenced in a study of blood T cell repertoires in COVID-19. Here immunoSEQ multiplex PCR was the method, and the copy in TCRdb shows in-frame clones only, minus some. The sample lists about 120,000 clones; approximately 80% were seen once. Sequencing was carried out using peripheral blood. These receptors originate from a human donor in a cohort sampled during active COVID-19.

The chain has TRBV7-2 and TRBJ1-1; the D is unclear. This CDR3 spans 15 amino acids. The germline V gene encodes CDR1 SGHTA and CDR2 FQGNSA. The germline V and J ends were trimmed by 3 bases and 0 bases, with 11 bases remaining between them. CDR3 protein: CASSFNPTMNTEAFF. The CDR3 DNA is TGTGCCAGCAGCTTTAACCCTACTATGAACACTGAAGCTTTCTTT.

The chain couples TRBV19 to TRBJ2-3, with a tentative D call TRBD2 (5 bases). V lost 5 bases and J 0 bases, leaving 9 bases between the germline ends. Germline V gene data show CDR1 as LNHDA and CDR2 as SQIVND (reference sequence). This CDR3 is 14 amino acids long. CDR3 bases: TGTGCCAGTAGTGACCCGGGGAGCACAGATACGCAGTATTTT. Amino acids: CASSDPGSTDTQYF.